The sample holds a few counts of the clone carrying this T cell receptor (beta chain). Its antigen remains unidentified. The V gene lost 5 bases and the J gene lost 4 bases, with 17 bases spanning the gap. Germline CDR1 and CDR2: SGHAT and FQDESV (reference sequence). The CDR3 totals 15 residues. The PCR contained 60 Vbeta and 13 Jbeta primers. Clones were sequenced by immunoSEQ multiplex PCR, and TCRdb holds only the in-frame ones, with some missing. Of around 130,000 clones listed, 88% are singletons. The entry originates in a study of cytomegalovirus exposure and HLA in healthy donors. General study findings and limits: A list of 150 or so TCR beta chains associated with cytomegalovirus was given.

This receptor was identified in a woman between 40 and 50 years old in good health and CMV-seronegative. V gene TRBV11-1 combines with J gene TRBJ1-2; D uncertain. Sequencing was performed on PBMCs. CDR3 in amino acids: CASSPASLPAYGYTF. Here the CDR3 DNA reads TGTGCCAGCAGCCCAGCGTCCCTACCGGCCTATGGCTACACCTTC.